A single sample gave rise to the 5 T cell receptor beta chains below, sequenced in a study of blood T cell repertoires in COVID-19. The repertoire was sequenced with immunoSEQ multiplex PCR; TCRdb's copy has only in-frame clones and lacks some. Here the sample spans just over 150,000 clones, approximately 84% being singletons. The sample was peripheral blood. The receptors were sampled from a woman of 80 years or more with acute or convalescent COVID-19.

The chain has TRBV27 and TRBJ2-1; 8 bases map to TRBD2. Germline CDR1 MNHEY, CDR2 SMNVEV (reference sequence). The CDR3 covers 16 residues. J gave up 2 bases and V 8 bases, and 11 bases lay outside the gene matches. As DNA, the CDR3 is TGTGCCAGCGACCCCCTCCGGCGGGGGGCCTACAATGAGCAGTTCTTC. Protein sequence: CASDPLRRGAYNEQFF.

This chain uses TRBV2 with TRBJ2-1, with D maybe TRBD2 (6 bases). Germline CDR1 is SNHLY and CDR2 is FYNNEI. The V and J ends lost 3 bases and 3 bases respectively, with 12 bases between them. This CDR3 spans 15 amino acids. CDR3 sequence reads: CASSDVGGNYNEQFF. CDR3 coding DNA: TGTGCCAGCAGTGATGTGGGAGGTAACTACAATGAGCAGTTCTTC.

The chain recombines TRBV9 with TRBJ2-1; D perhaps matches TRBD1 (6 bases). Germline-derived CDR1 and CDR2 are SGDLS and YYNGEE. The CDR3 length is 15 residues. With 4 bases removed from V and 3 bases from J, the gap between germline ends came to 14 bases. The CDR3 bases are TGTGCCAGCAGCTCAGGACAGCCGTTCTACAATGAGCAGTTCTTC. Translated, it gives CASSSGQPFYNEQFF.

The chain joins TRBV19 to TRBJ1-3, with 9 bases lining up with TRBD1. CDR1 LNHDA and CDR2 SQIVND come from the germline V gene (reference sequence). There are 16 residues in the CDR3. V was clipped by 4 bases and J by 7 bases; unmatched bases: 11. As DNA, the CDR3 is TGTGCCAGTAGTACACCCCGGGACAGGGAACGGAACACCATATATTTT. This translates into CASSTPRDRERNTIYF.

DNA of the CDR3: TGCAGCGTTGGACAGGGGAAGAGGAGAGGGCAGCCCCAGCATTTT. Its protein is CSVGQGKRRGQPQHF. This chain uses TRBV29-1 with TRBJ1-5; 8 bases agree with TRBD1. With V trimmed by 4 bases and J by 7 bases, 12 bases remained unmatched. Per the germline V gene, CDR1 is SQVTM and CDR2 is ANQGSEA. This CDR3 is built from 15 residues.